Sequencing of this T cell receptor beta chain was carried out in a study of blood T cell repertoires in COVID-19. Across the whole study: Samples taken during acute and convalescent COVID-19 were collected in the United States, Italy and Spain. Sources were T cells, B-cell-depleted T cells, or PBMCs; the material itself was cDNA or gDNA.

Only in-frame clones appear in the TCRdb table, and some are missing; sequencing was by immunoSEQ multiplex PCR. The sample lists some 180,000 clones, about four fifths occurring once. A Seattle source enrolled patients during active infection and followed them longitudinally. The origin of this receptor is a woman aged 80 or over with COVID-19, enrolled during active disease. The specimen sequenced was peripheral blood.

For the CDR3, the DNA is TGCGCCAGCAGCTTGGACTTACGTAATACGCAGTATTTT. The encoded protein is CASSLDLRNTQYF. The genes are TRBV5-1 and TRBJ2-3; D remains ambiguous. Germline lookup yields CDR1 SGHRS and CDR2 YFSETQ. V lost 0 bases, J lost 7 bases, and 9 bases lay in between. The length of the CDR3 is 13 residues.